This T cell receptor (beta chain) was identified in a study of radiation and T cells in renal cell carcinoma. Time point described: blood 4 weeks post-SBRT, at nephrectomy. The treatment was: 15 Gy SBRT to primary tumor, nephrectomy 4 weeks later. Nephrectomy followed 15 Gy stereotactic body radiation by 4 weeks. The assay was immunoSEQ multiplex PCR, and TCRdb's table has in-frame clones only and misses some. The sample carries around 100,000 clones, more than 65% recorded once. The ends lost 1 base at V and 0 bases at J; junction bases unmatched: 0. The CDR3 contains 15 residues. CDR1 and CDR2 from the germline V gene are SGHAT and FQNNGV.

The clonotype originates from a man between 60 and 75 years old with renal cell carcinoma. The chain uses TRBV11-2 and TRBJ2-7; 10 bases are shared with TRBD2. The specimen was blood, collected from a patient whose treatment included radiotherapy and nephrectomy. CDR3 DNA: TGTGCCAGCAGCTTAGTAGCGGGAGGCTCCTACGAGCAGTACTTC. This gives the protein CASSLVAGGSYEQYF.